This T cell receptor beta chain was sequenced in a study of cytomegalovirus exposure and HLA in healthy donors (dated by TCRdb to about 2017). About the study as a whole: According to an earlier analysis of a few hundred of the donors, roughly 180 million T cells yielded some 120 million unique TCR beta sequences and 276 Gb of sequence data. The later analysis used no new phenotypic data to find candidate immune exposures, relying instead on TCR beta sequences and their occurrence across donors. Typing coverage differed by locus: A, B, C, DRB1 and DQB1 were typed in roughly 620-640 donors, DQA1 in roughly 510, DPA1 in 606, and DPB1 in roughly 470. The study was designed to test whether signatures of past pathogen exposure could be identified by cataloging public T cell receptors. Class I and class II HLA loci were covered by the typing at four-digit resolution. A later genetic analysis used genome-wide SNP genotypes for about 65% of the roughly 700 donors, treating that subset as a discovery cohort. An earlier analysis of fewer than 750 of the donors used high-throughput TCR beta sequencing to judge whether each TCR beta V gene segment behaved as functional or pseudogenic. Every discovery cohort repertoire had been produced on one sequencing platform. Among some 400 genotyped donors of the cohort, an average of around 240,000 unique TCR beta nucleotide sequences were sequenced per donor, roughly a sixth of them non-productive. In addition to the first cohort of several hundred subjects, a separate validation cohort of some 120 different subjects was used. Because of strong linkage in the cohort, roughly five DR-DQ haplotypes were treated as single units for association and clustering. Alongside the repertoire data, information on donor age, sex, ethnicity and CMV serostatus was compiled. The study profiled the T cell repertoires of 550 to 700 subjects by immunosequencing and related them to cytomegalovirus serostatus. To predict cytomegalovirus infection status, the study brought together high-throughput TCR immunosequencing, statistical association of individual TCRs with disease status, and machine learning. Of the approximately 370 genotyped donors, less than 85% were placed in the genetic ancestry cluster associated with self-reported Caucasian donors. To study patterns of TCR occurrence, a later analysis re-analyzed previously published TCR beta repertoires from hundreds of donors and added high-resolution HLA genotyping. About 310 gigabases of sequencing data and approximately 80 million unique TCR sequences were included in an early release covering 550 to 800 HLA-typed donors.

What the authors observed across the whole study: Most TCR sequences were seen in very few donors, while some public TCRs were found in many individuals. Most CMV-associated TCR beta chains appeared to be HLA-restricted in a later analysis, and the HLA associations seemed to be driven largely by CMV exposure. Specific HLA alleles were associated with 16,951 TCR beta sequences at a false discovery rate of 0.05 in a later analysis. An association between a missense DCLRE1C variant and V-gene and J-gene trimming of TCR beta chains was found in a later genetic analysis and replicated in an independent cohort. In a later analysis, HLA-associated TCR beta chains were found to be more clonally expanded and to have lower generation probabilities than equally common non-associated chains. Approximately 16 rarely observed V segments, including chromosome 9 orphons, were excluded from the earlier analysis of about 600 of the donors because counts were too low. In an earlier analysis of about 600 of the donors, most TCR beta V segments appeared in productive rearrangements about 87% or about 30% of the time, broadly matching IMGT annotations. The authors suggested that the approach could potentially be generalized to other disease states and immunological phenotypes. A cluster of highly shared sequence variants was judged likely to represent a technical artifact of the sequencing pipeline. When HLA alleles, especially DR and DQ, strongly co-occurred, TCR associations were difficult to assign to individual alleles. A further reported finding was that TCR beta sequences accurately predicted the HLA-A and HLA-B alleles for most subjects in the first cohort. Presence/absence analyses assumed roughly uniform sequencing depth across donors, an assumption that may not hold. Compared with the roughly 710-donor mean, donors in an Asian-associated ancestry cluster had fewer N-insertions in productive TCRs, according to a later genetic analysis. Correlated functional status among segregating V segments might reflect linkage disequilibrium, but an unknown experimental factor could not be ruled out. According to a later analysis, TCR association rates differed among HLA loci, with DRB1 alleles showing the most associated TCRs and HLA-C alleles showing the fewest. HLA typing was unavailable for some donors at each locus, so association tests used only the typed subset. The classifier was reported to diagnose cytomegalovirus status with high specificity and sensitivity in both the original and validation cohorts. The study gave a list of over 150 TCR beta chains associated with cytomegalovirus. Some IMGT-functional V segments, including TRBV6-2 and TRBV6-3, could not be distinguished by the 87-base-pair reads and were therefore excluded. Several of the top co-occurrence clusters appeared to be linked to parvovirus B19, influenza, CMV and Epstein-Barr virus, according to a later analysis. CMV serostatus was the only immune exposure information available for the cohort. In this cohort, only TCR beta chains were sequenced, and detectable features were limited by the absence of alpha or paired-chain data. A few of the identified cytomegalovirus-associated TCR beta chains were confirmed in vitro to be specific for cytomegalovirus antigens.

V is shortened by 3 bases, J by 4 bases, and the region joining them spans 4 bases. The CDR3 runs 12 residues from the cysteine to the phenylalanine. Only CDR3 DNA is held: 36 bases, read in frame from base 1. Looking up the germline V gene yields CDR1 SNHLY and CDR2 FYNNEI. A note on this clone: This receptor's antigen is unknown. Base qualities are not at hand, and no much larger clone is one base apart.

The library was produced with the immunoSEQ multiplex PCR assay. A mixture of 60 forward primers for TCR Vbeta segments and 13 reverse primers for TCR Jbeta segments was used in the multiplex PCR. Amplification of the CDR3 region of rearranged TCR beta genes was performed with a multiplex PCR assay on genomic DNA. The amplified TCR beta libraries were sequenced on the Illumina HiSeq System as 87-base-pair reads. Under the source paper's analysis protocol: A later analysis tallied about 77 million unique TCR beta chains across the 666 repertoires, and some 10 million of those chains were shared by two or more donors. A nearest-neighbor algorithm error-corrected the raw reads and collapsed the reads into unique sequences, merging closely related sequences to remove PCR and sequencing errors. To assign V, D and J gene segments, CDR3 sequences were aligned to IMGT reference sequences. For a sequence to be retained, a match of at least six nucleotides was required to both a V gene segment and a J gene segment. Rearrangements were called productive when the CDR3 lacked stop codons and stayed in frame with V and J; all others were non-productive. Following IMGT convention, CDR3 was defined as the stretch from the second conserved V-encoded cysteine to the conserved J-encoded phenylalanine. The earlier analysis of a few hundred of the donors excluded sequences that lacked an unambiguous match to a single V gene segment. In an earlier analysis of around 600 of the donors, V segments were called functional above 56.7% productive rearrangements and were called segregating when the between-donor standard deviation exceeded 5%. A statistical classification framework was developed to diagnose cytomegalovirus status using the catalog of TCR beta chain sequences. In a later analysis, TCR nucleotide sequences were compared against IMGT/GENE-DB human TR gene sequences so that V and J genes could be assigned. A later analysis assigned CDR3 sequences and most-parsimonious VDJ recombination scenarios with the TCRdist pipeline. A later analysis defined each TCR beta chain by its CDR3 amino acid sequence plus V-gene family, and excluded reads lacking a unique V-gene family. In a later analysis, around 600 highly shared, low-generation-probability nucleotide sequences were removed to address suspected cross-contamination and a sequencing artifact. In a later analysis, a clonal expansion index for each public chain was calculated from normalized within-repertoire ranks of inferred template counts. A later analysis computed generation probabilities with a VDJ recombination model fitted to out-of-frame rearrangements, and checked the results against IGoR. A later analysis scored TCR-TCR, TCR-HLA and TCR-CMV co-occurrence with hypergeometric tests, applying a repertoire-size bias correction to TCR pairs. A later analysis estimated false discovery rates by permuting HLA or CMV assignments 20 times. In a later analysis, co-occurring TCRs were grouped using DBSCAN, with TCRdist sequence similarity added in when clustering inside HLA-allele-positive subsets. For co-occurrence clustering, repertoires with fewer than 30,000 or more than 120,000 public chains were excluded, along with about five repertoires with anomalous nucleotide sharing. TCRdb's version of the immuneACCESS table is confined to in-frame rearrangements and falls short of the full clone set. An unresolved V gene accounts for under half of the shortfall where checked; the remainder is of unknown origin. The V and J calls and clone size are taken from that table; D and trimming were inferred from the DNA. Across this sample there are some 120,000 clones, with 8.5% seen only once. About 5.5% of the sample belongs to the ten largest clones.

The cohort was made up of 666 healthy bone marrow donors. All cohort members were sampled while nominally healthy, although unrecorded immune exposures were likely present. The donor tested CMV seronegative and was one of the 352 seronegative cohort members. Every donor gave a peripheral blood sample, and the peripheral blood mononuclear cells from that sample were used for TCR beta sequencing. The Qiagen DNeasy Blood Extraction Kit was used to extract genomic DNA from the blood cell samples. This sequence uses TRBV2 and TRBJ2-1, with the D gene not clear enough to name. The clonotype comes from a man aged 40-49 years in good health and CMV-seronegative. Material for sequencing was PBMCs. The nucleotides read TGTGCCAGCAGTGAGTCATACAATGAGCAGTTCTTC. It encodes CASSESYNEQFF.